The present T cell receptor (beta chain) was sequenced within a study of cytomegalovirus exposure and HLA in healthy donors. The study, taken as a whole, reports: Within the data, a cluster of highly shared sequence variants was likely a sequencing artifact. The majority of TCR sequences were rare, yet some public TCRs appeared in many donors.

Comments on this clone: The antigen is unknown.

Vbeta (60) and Jbeta (13) primers were used in the PCR. Original analysis: There were about 80 million unique TCR beta chains by a later count, and some 10 million of them were shared. Assay: immunoSEQ multiplex PCR; the TCRdb copy retains only in-frame clones and omits some. The D gene and trimming were derived from the DNA, and the V and J assignments and clone size from that table. The data show about 110,000 clones, over 60% seen once. Per germline, CDR1 LNHDA and CDR2 SQIVND (reference sequence). The length of the CDR3 is 13 residues. V lost 5 bases and J lost 4; bases outside the gene matches: 2.

The sample taken for sequencing was PBMCs. The chain is built from TRBV19 and TRBJ1-2, with 9 bases matching TRBD1. This sequence was found in a woman aged 60-75 years in good health and CMV-seropositive. CDR3 nucleotides: TGTGCCAGTAGTGGGACAGGGCGCTATGGCTACACCTTC. This encodes CASSGTGRYGYTF.